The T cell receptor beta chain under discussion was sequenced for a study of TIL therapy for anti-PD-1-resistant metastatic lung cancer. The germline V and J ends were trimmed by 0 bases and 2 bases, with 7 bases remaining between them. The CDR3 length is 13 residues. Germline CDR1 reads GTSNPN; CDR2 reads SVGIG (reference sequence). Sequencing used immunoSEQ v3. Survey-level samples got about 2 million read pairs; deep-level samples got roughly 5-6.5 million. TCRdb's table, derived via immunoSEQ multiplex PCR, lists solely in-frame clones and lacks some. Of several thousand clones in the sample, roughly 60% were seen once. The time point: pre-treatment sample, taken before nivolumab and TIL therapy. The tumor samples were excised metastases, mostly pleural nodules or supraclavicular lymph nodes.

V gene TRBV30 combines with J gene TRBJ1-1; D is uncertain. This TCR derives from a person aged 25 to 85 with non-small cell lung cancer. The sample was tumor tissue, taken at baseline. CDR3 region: CAWSVPLNTEAFF. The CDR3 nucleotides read TGTGCCTGGAGTGTACCCCTTAACACTGAAGCTTTCTTT. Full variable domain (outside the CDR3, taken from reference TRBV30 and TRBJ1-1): SQTIHQWPATLVQPVGSPLSLECTVEGTSNPNLYWYRQAAGRGLQLLFYSVGIGQISSEVPQNLSASRPQDRQFILSSKKLLLSDSGFYLCAWSVPLNTEAFFGQGTRLTVV.